The rows below give T cell receptor beta chains drawn from one sample of a study of OX40 agonist ivuxolimab in advanced cancers. Libraries were prepared by immunoSEQ multiplex PCR; TCRdb keeps only in-frame clonotypes and omits some of them. The sample has some 74,000 clones; approximately 94% are singletons. Here the sequenced sample was CD4+ or CD8+ T cells sorted from blood, taken in a trial of the OX40 agonist ivuxolimab. Receptors were obtained from an adult with an advanced solid tumor such as melanoma, head and neck, liver or kidney cancer. Each CDR3 is given with its conserved first and last residue. The D gene is left open where the match is weak. Only some rows state a clone size, as once, few, many or a class for expanded clones.

d_call j_call clone_size cdr3_length v_call cdr3_nt cdr3_aa
- TRBJ2-7 - 15 TRBV15 TGTGCCACCAGCAGACGCCGGGACACCAACTACGAGCAGTACTTC CATSRRRDTNYEQYF
- TRBJ2-2 - 11 TRBV6-5 TGTGCCATCCGACAGGCCGGGGAGCTGTTTTTT CAIRQAGELFF
- TRBJ1-1 - 15 TRBV25-1 TGTGCCAGCAGTGAATCGGAGGTTCTGAACACTGAAGCTTTCTTT CASSESEVLNTEAFF
- TRBJ1-3 - 14 TRBV28 TGTGCCAGCAGTTTGGGGAACTCTGGAAACACCATATATTTT CASSLGNSGNTIYF
- TRBJ1-5 - 13 TRBV27 TGTGCCAGCAGTTCGACTAGCAATCAGCCCCAGCATTTT CASSSTSNQPQHF
- TRBJ1-1 - 14 TRBV9 TGTGCCAGCAGCCAAGACTCGGAGGGGCCTGAAGCTTTCTTT CASSQDSEGPEAFF
TRBD2 TRBJ2-1 - 18 TRBV5-8 TGTGCCAGCAGCCTCGGGACTAGCGGGGCGGGAGGGTACGATGAGCAGTTCTTC CASSLGTSGAGGYDEQFF
TRBD2 TRBJ2-3 - 15 TRBV4-3 TGCGCCAGCAGCCAGTCTAGCGGGATGCCAGATACGCAGTATTTT CASSQSSGMPDTQYF
TRBD1 TRBJ2-7 - 13 TRBV10-2 TGCGCCAGCAGTGAGTTGGGACAGTCCGAGCAGTACTTC CASSELGQSEQYF
TRBD1 TRBJ1-2 - 18 TRBV7-9 TGTGCCAGCAGCCACCACGTCCCGGGACAGGGGAATACTTATGGCTACACCTTC CASSHHVPGQGNTYGYTF
TRBD2 TRBJ2-3 - 14 TRBV25-1 TGTGCCAGCAGTTTGGCGGGGGGAGCAGATACGCAGTATTTT CASSLAGGADTQYF
- TRBJ2-7 - 13 TRBV19 TGTGCCAGTAGACCGGGTCCTCCCTACGAGCAGTACTTC CASRPGPPYEQYF
- TRBJ2-1 - 14 TRBV15 TGTGCCACCAGCAGACCTTCTGAGGCCGGCGACCAGTTCTTC CATSRPSEAGDQFF
- TRBJ1-1 - 14 TRBV5-4 TGTGCCAGCACCCTCGGGCCTAAGAGTTCTGAAGCTTTCTTT CASTLGPKSSEAFF
- TRBJ2-7 - 15 TRBV6-5 TGTGCCAGCAGTTACTCGGAGCAGGTGGCCTACGAGCAGTACTTC CASSYSEQVAYEQYF
- TRBJ2-1 - 14 TRBV7-9 TGTGCCAGCAGCCCCTCCGGCTCACGCAATGAGCAGTTCTTC CASSPSGSRNEQFF
- TRBJ2-2 - 15 TRBV6-5 TGTGCCAGCAGTTATCACAGGGCGAACACCGGGGAGCTGTTTTTT CASSYHRANTGELFF
TRBD2 TRBJ2-1 - 19 TRBV13 TGTGCCAGCAGCTCATCGACTAGCGGGGGGGCTAGCTCCTACAATGAGCAGTTCTTC CASSSSTSGGASSYNEQFF
TRBD1 TRBJ2-3 - 14 TRBV7-9 TGTGCCAGCAGCTGGGACAGGGTTACAGATACGCAGTATTTT CASSWDRVTDTQYF
- TRBJ2-7 once 13 TRBV27 TGTGCCAGCAGTTTTCAGGGCTCCTACGAGCAGTACTTC CASSFQGSYEQYF
TRBD1 TRBJ1-1 once 14 TRBV19 TGTGCCAGTACCTGGACAGGGGCCAACACTGAAGCTTTCTTT CASTWTGANTEAFF
TRBD1 TRBJ2-3 - 15 TRBV2 TGTGCCAGCAGTCCAGGGACAGGGGGGACAGATACGCAGTATTTT CASSPGTGGTDTQYF
- TRBJ2-3 - 15 TRBV7-9 TGTGCCAGCAGCGTTGCCGGGACTTACCCAGATACGCAGTATTTT CASSVAGTYPDTQYF
TRBD2 TRBJ2-7 - 13 TRBV29-1 TGCAGCGTCGACAGCGGGGGGACTGCCAAACAGTACTTC CSVDSGGTAKQYF
- TRBJ2-7 - 13 TRBV19 TGTGCCAGTAGTATAGGTTCCTTCTACGAGCAGTACTTC CASSIGSFYEQYF
- TRBJ2-7 - 14 TRBV28 TGTGCCAGCAGTTTAGCTCAGGGAGTATACGAGCAGTACTTC CASSLAQGVYEQYF
TRBD2 TRBJ2-7 - 13 TRBV27 TGTGCCAGTCAGACTAGCCCCGCCTACGAGCAGTACTTC CASQTSPAYEQYF
TRBD2 TRBJ2-5 - 17 TRBV4-1 TGCGCCAGCAGCCAAGTTTCCGCGGGGGTAAACCAAGAGACCCAGTACTTC CASSQVSAGVNQETQYF
- TRBJ2-7 - 13 TRBV5-1 TGCGCCAGCAGCTTGGCCTCCTCCTACGAGCAGTACTTC CASSLASSYEQYF
- TRBJ2-5 - 12 TRBV29-1 TGCAGCGTTGTTATGGGGATAGAGACCCAGTACTTC CSVVMGIETQYF
TRBD2 TRBJ2-3 - 17 TRBV4-3 TGCGCCAGCAGCCAAGAAGGCCAGGGACTACAAACAGATACGCAGTATTTT CASSQEGQGLQTDTQYF
- TRBJ1-2 - 13 TRBV2 TGTGCCAGCAGTGAGTTCAATAACTATGGCTACACCTTC CASSEFNNYGYTF
TRBD1 TRBJ2-2 - 15 TRBV9 TGTGCCAGCAGCGTAGAGGGGGCAAGCACCGGGGAGCTGTTTTTT CASSVEGASTGELFF
- TRBJ1-5 - 15 TRBV6-1 TGTGCCAGCAGTGAATTTGGGGGCAGCAATCAGCCCCAGCATTTT CASSEFGGSNQPQHF
- TRBJ2-7 once 11 TRBV5-5 TGTGCCAGCAGCCTAGACTACGAGCAGTACTTC CASSLDYEQYF
- TRBJ1-4 once 16 TRBV19 TGTGCCAGTGATTCTGGCTTTCGGGACGCTAATGAAAAACTGTTTTTT CASDSGFRDANEKLFF
TRBD2 TRBJ2-1 - 15 TRBV13 TGTGCCAGCAGCTCTAGCGGGGGTACCTACAATGAGCAGTTCTTC CASSSSGGTYNEQFF